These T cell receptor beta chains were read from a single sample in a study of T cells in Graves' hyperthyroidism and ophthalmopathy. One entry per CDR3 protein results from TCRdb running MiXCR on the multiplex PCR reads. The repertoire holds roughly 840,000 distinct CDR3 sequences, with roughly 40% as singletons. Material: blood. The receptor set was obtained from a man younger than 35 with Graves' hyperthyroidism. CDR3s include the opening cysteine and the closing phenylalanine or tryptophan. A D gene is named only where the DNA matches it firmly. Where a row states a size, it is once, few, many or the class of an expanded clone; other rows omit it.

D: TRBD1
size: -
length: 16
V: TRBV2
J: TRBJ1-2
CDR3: CASRRTGGASNYGYTF
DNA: TGTGCCAGCAGACGGACAGGGGGCGCTTCCAACTATGGCTACACCTTC

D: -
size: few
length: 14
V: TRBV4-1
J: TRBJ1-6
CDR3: CASSQDGGNSPLHF
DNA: TGCGCCAGCAGCCAAGATGGGGGGAATTCACCCCTCCACTTT

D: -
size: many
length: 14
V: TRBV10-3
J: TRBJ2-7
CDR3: CAISEAGRIYEQYF
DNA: TGTGCCATCAGTGAGGCAGGGAGAATCTACGAGCAGTACTTC

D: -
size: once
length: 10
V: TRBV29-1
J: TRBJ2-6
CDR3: CSVVGAGEAF
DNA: TGCAGCGTTGTTGGGGCCGGTGAAGCTTTC

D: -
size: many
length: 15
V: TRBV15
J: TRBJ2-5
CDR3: CATSPQGRQQETQYF
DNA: TGTGCCACCAGCCCACAGGGAAGGCAACAAGAGACCCAGTACTTC

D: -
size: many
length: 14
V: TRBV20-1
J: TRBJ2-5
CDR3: CSATGPNGQETQYF
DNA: TGCAGTGCTACGGGACCAAACGGGCAAGAGACCCAGTACTTC

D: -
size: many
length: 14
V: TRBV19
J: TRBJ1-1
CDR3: CACMNPGWNTEAFF
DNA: TGTGCCTGCATGAACCCAGGGTGGAACACTGAAGCTTTCTTT

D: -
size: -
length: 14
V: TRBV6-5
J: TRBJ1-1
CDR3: CASSYGPVNTEAFF
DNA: TGTGCCAGCAGTTACGGACCAGTAAACACTGAAGCTTTCTTT

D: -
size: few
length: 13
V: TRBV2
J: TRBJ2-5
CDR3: CASPATIQETQYF
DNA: TGTGCCAGCCCCGCCACGATCCAAGAGACCCAGTACTTC

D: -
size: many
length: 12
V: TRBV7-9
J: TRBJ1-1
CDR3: CASGETNTEAFF
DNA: TGTGCCAGCGGGGAGACAAACACTGAAGCTTTCTTT

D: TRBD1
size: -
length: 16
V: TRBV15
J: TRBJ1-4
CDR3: CATSRPARDREEKLFF
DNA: TGTGCCACCAGCAGACCCGCCCGGGACAGGGAGGAAAAACTGTTTTTT

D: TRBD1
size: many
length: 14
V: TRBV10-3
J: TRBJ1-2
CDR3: CAISFGQAPYGYTF
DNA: TGTGCCATCAGTTTCGGACAGGCCCCCTATGGCTACACCTTC

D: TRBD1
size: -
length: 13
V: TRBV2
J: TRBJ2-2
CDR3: CASGSGGGGELFF
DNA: TGTGCCAGCGGCTCAGGGGGCGGCGGGGAGCTGTTTTTT

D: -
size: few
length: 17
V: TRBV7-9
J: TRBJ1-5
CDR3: CASSAGGAGVSNQPQHF
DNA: TGTGCCAGCAGCGCGGGAGGGGCGGGGGTAAGCAATCAGCCCCAGCATTTT

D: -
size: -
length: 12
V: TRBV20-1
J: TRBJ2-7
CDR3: CSARLHGTEQYF
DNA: TGCAGTGCTAGACTCCATGGGACAGAGCAGTACTTC

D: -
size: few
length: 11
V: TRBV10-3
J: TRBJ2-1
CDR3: CAISSQNEQFF
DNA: TGTGCCATCAGTTCACAGAATGAGCAGTTCTTC

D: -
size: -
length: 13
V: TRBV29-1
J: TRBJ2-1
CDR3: CSGRLGSYNEQFF
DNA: TGCAGCGGGCGACTTGGGAGCTACAATGAGCAGTTCTTC

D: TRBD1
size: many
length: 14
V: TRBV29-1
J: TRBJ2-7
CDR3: CSVDSPGQGYEQYF
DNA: TGCAGCGTTGACTCCCCGGGACAGGGCTACGAGCAGTACTTC

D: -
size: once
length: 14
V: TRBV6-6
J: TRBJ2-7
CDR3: CASSIHSKSYEQYF
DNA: TGTGCCAGCAGTATCCACAGTAAATCCTACGAGCAGTACTTC